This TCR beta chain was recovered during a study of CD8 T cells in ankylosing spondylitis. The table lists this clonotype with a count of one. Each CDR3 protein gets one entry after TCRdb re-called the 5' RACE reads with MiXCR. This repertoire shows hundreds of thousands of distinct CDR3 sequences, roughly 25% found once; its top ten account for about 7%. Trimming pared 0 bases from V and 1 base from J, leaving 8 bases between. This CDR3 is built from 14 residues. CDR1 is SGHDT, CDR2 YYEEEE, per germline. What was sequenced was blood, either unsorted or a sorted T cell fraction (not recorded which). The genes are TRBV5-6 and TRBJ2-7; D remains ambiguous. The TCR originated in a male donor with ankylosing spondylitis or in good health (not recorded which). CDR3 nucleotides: TGTGCCAGCAGCTTGGCCGTACAGTCCTACGAGCAGTACTTC. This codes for CASSLAVQSYEQYF. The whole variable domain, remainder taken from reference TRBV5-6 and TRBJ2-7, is DAGVTQSPTHLIKTRGQQVTLRCSPKSGHDTVSWYQQALGQGPQFIFQYYEEEERQRGNFPDRFSGHQFPNYSSELNVNALLLGDSALYLCASSLAVQSYEQYFGPGTRLTVT.